This record covers a single T cell receptor (beta chain). As to time point: patch test 1, 2 weeks after DPC sensitization. As for treatment: therapeutic diphenylcyclopropenone sensitization with weekly scalp DPC. Sequencing started from total RNA isolated from unfractionated whole blood. Looked up from germline, CDR1 is SGDLS and CDR2 is YYNGEE. V lost 0 bases to trimming and J lost 4 bases; unmatched junction nucleotides: 4. The CDR3 spans 15 residues. This specimen comes from a study of human T cells and chemical hapten exposure. About the study: Doses of diphenylcyclopropenone went to the patients' scalps weekly throughout the roughly 25-week study.

TCRdb independently ran MiXCR on the RACE reads; one entry per CDR3 protein. The sample carries over 65,000 distinct CDR3 sequences, around a tenth recorded once. The clonotype was recovered from a woman between 45 and 65 years old with alopecia areata. Some clones in this sample may be carry-over from other donors' samples. The V gene is TRBV9, the J gene TRBJ2-3; 8 bases fit TRBD1. Material: whole blood, obtained in connection with sensitization to the hapten diphenylcyclopropenone (DPC). DNA for the CDR3: TGTGCCAGCAGCGTAGGTCAGGGGGCCTCAGATACGCAGTATTTT. Its protein product is CASSVGQGASDTQYF.